Following are 26 T cell receptor beta chains from one sample sequenced in a study of cytomegalovirus exposure and HLA in healthy donors. The PCR ran on 60 Vbeta and 13 Jbeta primers. The protocol was immunoSEQ multiplex PCR, while the TCRdb copy is restricted to in-frame clones and leaves out a portion. The sample includes about 110,000 clones, roughly two thirds of them seen just once. Input material: PBMCs. The origin of the receptors is a woman between 25 and 40 years old in good health and CMV-seronegative.

Sample share makes this clone medium-sized. V usage is TRBV4-3 and J usage is TRBJ2-2, with a weak D call TRBD1 (5 bases). This CDR3 spans 14 amino acids. Germline CDR1 LGHNA, CDR2 YSLEER. V lost 0 bases to trimming and J lost 4 bases, with 6 bases between them. The CDR3 nucleotides read TGCGCCAGCAGCCAAGATCAGGGCACCGGGGAGCTGTTTTTT. This gives the protein CASSQDQGTGELFF.

This chain links TRBV7-2 with TRBJ1-2; 9 nucleotides match TRBD1. The CDR3 is made up of 17 amino acids. CDR1 SGHTA and CDR2 FQGNSA come from the germline V gene. J gave up 3 bases and V 6 bases, and 14 bases lay outside the gene matches. CDR3 nucleotide sequence: TGTGCCAGCAGAAAAATGGGGGGACAGGGCAACTACTATGGCTACACCTTC. It is translated as CASRKMGGQGNYYGYTF.

This clone was counted a single time. CDR3 in amino acids: CASSSTPDRSATEAFF. The CDR3 DNA follows: TGCGCCAGCAGCTCTACCCCGGACAGGAGCGCCACTGAAGCTTTCTTT. V and J are TRBV5-1 and TRBJ1-1; 7 bases line up with TRBD1. V was pared by 3 bases and J by 4 bases, with 12 bases of the junction left unmatched. The CDR3 consists of 16 residues. Germline CDR1 SGHRS, CDR2 YFSETQ.

Only one count was recorded for this clone. The genes are TRBV15 and TRBJ2-5; the match to TRBD1 covers 7 bases. Trimming took 5 bases from V and 5 from J; bases not matched to a gene: 11. CDR3 size: 15 residues. Germline CDR1 reads LNHNV; CDR2 reads YYDKDF (reference sequence). The CDR3: CATSRGQPIGETQYF. Written as DNA, the CDR3 is TGTGCCACCAGCCGGGGACAGCCCATCGGGGAGACCCAGTACTTC. The entire variable domain, with the rest obtained from reference TRBV15 and TRBJ2-5, is as follows: DAMVIQNPRYQVTQFGKPVTLSCSQTLNHNVMYWYQQKSSQAPKLLFHYYDKDFNNEADTPDNFQSRRPNTSFCFLDIRSPGLGDTAMYLCATSRGQPIGETQYFGPGTRLLVL.

This clone came up a few times. The chain links TRBV19 to TRBJ2-7; D may be TRBD2 (5 bases). Germline V lookup: CDR1 LNHDA, CDR2 SQIVND (reference sequence). The germline V and J ends were trimmed by 4 bases and 0 bases, with 7 bases remaining between them. This CDR3 region has 13 residues. CDR3 amino acids: CASSTDSSYEQYF. The DNA of the CDR3 is TGTGCCAGTAGTACGGACTCCTCCTACGAGCAGTACTTC. Looking up the rest from reference TRBV19 and TRBJ2-7 gives the full variable domain: DGGITQSPKYLFRKEGQNVTLSCEQNLNHDAMYWYRQDPGQGLRLIYYSQIVNDFQKGDIAEGYSVSREKKESFPLTVTSAQKNPTAFYLCASSTDSSYEQYFGPGTRLTVT.

This clone was recorded a few times. The CDR3 bases are TGTGCCAGCAGCTCCGGACTAGCGGGGGAGACCCAGTACTTC. Translated: CASSSGLAGETQYF. The chain carries TRBV7-3 and TRBJ2-5, with 12 bases lining up with TRBD2. This CDR3 is built from 14 residues. The V gene end was trimmed by 4 bases and the J gene end by 5 bases; junction bases not matched to a gene: 2. Per the germline V gene, CDR1 is SGHTA and CDR2 is FQGTGA.

J is TRBJ2-3 and V is TRBV4-3, with 13 nucleotides matching TRBD2. The junction had 5 bases not matched to a gene; V was cut back by 2 bases and J by 6 bases. The germline CDR1 and CDR2 sequences are LGHNA and YSLEER. The CDR3 is 16 residues long. CDR3 residues: CASSQKLAGGPDTQYF. DNA for the CDR3: TGCGCCAGCAGCCAAAAACTAGCGGGAGGGCCGGATACGCAGTATTTT.

In DNA, the CDR3 is TGCGCCAGCAGCCAAGTGGGACTAGCGGGAGTCGCAGATACGCAGTATTTT. Its translation is CASSQVGLAGVADTQYF. The rearrangement joins TRBV4-1 to TRBJ2-3; 14 nucleotides line up with TRBD2. The CDR3 length is 17 residues. CDR1 and CDR2 from the germline V gene are MGHRA and YSYEKL. V lost 1 base to trimming and J lost 4 bases; unmatched junction nucleotides: 4.

V gene TRBV28 combines with J gene TRBJ1-3; the match to TRBD1 covers 8 bases. Trimming took 6 bases from V and 3 from J; bases not matched to a gene: 4. This CDR3 has 14 residues. The germline CDR1 and CDR2 sequences are MDHEN and SYDVKM. As DNA, the CDR3 is TGTGCCAGCAGGACCAGGGGGCTTGGAAACACCATATATTTT. Protein sequence: CASRTRGLGNTIYF. Filled out from reference TRBV28 and TRBJ1-3, the complete variable domain reads DVKVTQSSRYLVKRTGEKVFLECVQDMDHENMFWYRQDPGLGLRLIYFSYDVKMKEKGDIPEGYSVSREKKERFSLILESASTNQTSMYLCASRTRGLGNTIYFGEGSWLTVV.

The rearrangement joins TRBV5-4 to TRBJ1-1, with 8 nucleotides matching TRBD1. This CDR3 has 13 residues. J gave up 4 bases and V 6 bases, and 5 bases lay outside the gene matches. Germline CDR1 and CDR2: SGHNT and YYREEE (reference sequence). The CDR3 sequence is CASTLGQGTEAFF. Written as DNA, the CDR3 is TGTGCCAGCACTCTAGGACAGGGCACTGAAGCTTTCTTT.

J is TRBJ2-5 and V is TRBV5-1; D uncertain. This CDR3 contains 15 residues. From germline, CDR1 is SGHRS and CDR2 YFSETQ. The V end was cut by 0 bases, the J end by 1 base, with 10 bases between. CDR3 loop: CASSLDRRLQETQYF. The DNA of the CDR3 is TGCGCCAGCAGCTTGGACCGCAGGCTCCAAGAGACCCAGTACTTC.

The chain combines TRBV10-3 with TRBJ1-1, with D unclear. With 4 bases removed from V and 3 bases from J, the gap between germline ends came to 12 bases. The CDR3 runs 14 residues. CDR1 ENHRY and CDR2 SYGVKD come from the germline V gene. This chain's CDR3 is CAISAGIEDTEAFF. CDR3 coding DNA: TGTGCCATCAGTGCCGGGATTGAGGACACTGAAGCTTTCTTT.

The rearrangement links TRBV7-9 to TRBJ2-5; no reliable D call. Germline V gene lookup returns CDR1 SEHNR and CDR2 FQNEAQ (reference sequence). V dropped 5 bases and J dropped 0 bases, with 16 bases sitting between them. The CDR3 runs 16 residues. The CDR3 here is CASSQSSLSYQETQYF. CDR3 bases: TGTGCCAGCAGCCAAAGCTCTCTCTCGTACCAAGAGACCCAGTACTTC.

The rearrangement links TRBV4-3 to TRBJ2-2; D may be TRBD1 (5 bases). Germline assignment: CDR1 LGHNA and CDR2 YSLEER. The CDR3 is 18 residues long. V shed 2 bases and J shed 0 bases, with 16 bases lying between them. As DNA, the CDR3 is TGCGCCAGCAGCCAACTCCCGATGGGGCTAGCGAACACCGGGGAGCTGTTTTTT. It translates to CASSQLPMGLANTGELFF.

In its sample, this clone was seen a few times. The rearrangement uses TRBV10-3 and TRBJ1-1, with TRBD1 matching over 7 bases. After removal of 3 bases from V and 4 bases from J, the junction contained 11 bases not matched to a gene. Germline loops: CDR1 ENHRY, CDR2 SYGVKD. The CDR3 runs to 16 residues. CDR3 in amino acids: CAISDQSPGQITEAFF. As DNA, the CDR3 is TGTGCCATCAGTGATCAATCTCCGGGACAGATCACTGAAGCTTTCTTT.

The gene calls are TRBV10-3 and TRBJ1-1; D gene uncertain. This CDR3 spans 12 amino acids. Deletions cut 3 bases from V and 1 base from J, with 3 bases between. Germline V gene sequence: CDR1 ENHRY, CDR2 SYGVKD. In nucleotides, the CDR3 is TGTGCCATCAGTGATCGGAACACTGAAGCTTTCTTT. Translated: CAISDRNTEAFF.

The V gene is TRBV10-3, the J gene TRBJ1-5; D call uncertain. The CDR3 spans 13 residues. Trimming left V 2 bases short and J 5 bases short, with 7 bases between. In germline, CDR1 is ENHRY, CDR2 SYGVKD. CDR3 DNA: TGTGCCATCAGTGAGGCCTTAGATCAGCCCCAGCATTTT. This codes for CAISEALDQPQHF.

This clone showed up just a few times. The chain links TRBV6-5 to TRBJ2-1; 9 nucleotides match TRBD2. The CDR3 length is 16 residues. V gave up 2 bases and J gave up 7 bases; unmatched junction bases: 9. Germline CDR1 and CDR2: MNHEY and SVGAGI. This chain's CDR3 is CASSYDPSGMTNEQFF. CDR3 coding DNA: TGTGCCAGCAGTTACGACCCTAGCGGGATGACGAATGAGCAGTTCTTC.

The chain recombines TRBV18 with TRBJ1-1, with D possibly TRBD1 on 6 matching bases. Germline CDR1 reads KGHSH; CDR2 reads LQKENI. CDR3 size: 13 residues. Trimming removed 6 bases at V and 1 base at J, with 9 bases between. The CDR3 sequence is CASSGTQNTEAFF. In nucleotides, the CDR3 is TGTGCCAGCTCCGGGACACAGAACACTGAAGCTTTCTTT.

This chain joins TRBV10-3 and TRBJ1-2; tentatively, D is TRBD1 (5 bases). The CDR3 is 13 residues long. V gave up 4 bases and J gave up 5 bases, with 11 bases separating them. The germline gives CDR1 ENHRY, CDR2 SYGVKD. CDR3 DNA: TGTGCCATCAGTGGCAGACAGCAGTATGGCTACACCTTC. This sequence encodes CAISGRQQYGYTF.

This clone came up a few times. The chain is built from TRBV14 and TRBJ1-4; 9 nucleotides match TRBD1. Germline trimming cut 4 bases from V and 7 bases from J; bases unmatched to any gene: 4. The CDR3 covers 14 residues. Germline loops: CDR1 SGHDN, CDR2 FVKESK. CDR3 sequence: CASSPQGASEKLFF. The CDR3 DNA follows: TGTGCCAGCAGCCCACAGGGGGCGAGTGAAAAACTGTTTTTT.

This clone was counted a few times. V gene TRBV5-5 combines with J gene TRBJ2-5, with 9 nucleotides matching TRBD2. Germline lookup yields CDR1 SGHKS and CDR2 YYEKEE (reference sequence). The CDR3 length is 15 residues. V was pared by 0 bases and J by 4 bases, with 4 bases of the junction left unmatched. For the CDR3, the DNA is TGTGCCAGCAGCTTGGCCTCACTAGCGGGAGAGACCCAGTACTTC. Protein product: CASSLASLAGETQYF.

The rearrangement joins TRBV19 to TRBJ2-3; D is possibly TRBD1 (6 bases). Looked up from germline, CDR1 is LNHDA and CDR2 is SQIVND (reference sequence). CDR3 length: 14 residues. Trimming shortened V by 3 bases and J by 3 bases, and 10 bases separated the two germline ends. The CDR3 bases are TGTGCCAGTAGTATGGGACATGGTACAGATACGCAGTATTTT. Amino acids: CASSMGHGTDTQYF.

The V and J genes are TRBV28 and TRBJ2-7, with 7 positions matching TRBD2. Germline CDR1 and CDR2: MDHEN and SYDVKM. V was pared by 1 base and J by 0 bases, with 9 bases of the junction left unmatched. CDR3 length: 17 residues. CDR3 DNA: TGTGCCAGCAGTTTATCGGCGTCAGGGACTATCTCCTACGAGCAGTACTTC. As protein: CASSLSASGTISYEQYF.

This clone was seen just once. The chain combines TRBV18 with TRBJ1-1, with 9 bases identical to TRBD1. The CDR3 is 14 residues long. Germline CDR1 and CDR2: KGHSH and LQKENI. The V segment lost 6 bases and the J segment 3 bases; nucleotides outside the gene matches: 5. CDR3: CASSPDRGYTEAFF. The CDR3, as DNA: TGTGCCAGCTCCCCGGACAGGGGTTACACTGAAGCTTTCTTT.

The chain employs TRBV29-1 and TRBJ2-7, with TRBD2 identical over 9 bases. V lost 6 bases, J lost 1 base, and 7 bases stayed unmatched. The germline V gene encodes CDR1 SQVTM and CDR2 ANQGSEA. CDR3 length equals 14 residues. CDR3 protein: CSVRLAEISYEQYF. CDR3 DNA sequence: TGCAGCGTCAGACTAGCGGAGATTTCCTACGAGCAGTACTTC.